The sequence of this TCR beta chain was determined in a study of blood T cell repertoires in COVID-19. Overall study: COVID-19 samples, acute and convalescent, were from the United States, Italy and Spain.

Some clones are missing from TCRdb's copy, which holds only in-frame ones; the method was immunoSEQ multiplex PCR. This sample has about 140,000 clones, with under 85% found just once. This CDR3 comprises 18 residues. V trimming: 0 bases; J trimming: 7 bases; junction bases outside the gene matches: 16. CDR1 is LGHNA and CDR2 is YSLEER in the germline V gene. The receptor's source is a human donor in a cohort sampled during active COVID-19. V gene TRBV4-3 combines with J gene TRBJ1-1; 8 nucleotides agree with TRBD1. Material: peripheral blood. The CDR3 sequence: CASSQETAGGRKHDEAFF. In DNA, the CDR3 is TGCGCCAGCAGCCAAGAAACGGCAGGGGGCCGCAAACACGATGAAGCTTTCTTT.